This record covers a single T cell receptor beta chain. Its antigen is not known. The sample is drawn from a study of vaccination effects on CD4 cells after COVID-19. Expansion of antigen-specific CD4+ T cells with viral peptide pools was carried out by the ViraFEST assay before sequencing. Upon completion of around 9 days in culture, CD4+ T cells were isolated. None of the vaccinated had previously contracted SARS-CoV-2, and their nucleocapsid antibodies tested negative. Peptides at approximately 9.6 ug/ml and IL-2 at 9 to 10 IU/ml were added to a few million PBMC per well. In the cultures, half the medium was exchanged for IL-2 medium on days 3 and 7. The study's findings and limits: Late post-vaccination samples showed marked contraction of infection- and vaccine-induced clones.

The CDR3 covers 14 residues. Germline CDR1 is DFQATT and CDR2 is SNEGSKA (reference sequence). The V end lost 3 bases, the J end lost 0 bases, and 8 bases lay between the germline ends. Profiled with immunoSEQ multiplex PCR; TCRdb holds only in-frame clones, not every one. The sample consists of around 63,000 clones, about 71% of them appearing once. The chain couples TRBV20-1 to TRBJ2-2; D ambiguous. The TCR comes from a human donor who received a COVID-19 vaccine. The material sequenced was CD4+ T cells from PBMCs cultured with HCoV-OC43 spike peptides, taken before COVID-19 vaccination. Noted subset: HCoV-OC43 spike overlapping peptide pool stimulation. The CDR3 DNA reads TGCAGTGCTAGTCTTACGGCGAACACCGGGGAGCTGTTTTTT. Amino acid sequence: CSASLTANTGELFF.